This T cell receptor beta chain appears in the sequencing data of a study of molecular identifiers for immune sequencing clone quantification. This clonotype was picked up many times. The germline V gene has CDR1 SQVTM and CDR2 ANQGSEA. The CDR3 sequence is 13 residues long. TCRdb called the PCR reads again in MiXCR, with one record for every CDR3 protein. Of approximately 320,000 distinct CDR3 sequences detected, roughly 24% appear once; the ten largest clones hold roughly 0.7%. The rearrangement uses TRBV29-1 and TRBJ2-2; possibly TRBD1 for D (5 bases). The specimen was naive CD8+ T cells from blood, with Jurkat cell RNA spiked in. This sample's subset: FACS-sorted CD8+CD4-CCR7+CD45RA+ naive T cells. The sequence came from a human donor in good health. Some libraries in this study had Jurkat cell RNA spiked in. The CDR3 spells CRQGRANTGELFF. CDR3 DNA: TGCAGACAAGGCAGGGCGAACACCGGGGAGCTGTTTTTT.